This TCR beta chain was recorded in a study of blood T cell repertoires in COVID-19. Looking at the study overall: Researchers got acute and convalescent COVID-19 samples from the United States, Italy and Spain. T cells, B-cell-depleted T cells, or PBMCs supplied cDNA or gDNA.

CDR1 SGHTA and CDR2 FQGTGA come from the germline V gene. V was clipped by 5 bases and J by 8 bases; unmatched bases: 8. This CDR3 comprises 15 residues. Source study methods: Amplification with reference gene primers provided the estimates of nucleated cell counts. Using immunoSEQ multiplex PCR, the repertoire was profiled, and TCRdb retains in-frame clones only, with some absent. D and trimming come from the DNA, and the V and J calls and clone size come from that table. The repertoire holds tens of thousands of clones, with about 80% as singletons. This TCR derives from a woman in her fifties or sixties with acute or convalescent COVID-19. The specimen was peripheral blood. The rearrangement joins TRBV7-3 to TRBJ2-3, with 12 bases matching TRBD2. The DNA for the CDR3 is TGTGCCAGCAGCAGTGGACTAGCGGGGTTTGGTACGCAGTATTTT. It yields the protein CASSSGLAGFGTQYF.